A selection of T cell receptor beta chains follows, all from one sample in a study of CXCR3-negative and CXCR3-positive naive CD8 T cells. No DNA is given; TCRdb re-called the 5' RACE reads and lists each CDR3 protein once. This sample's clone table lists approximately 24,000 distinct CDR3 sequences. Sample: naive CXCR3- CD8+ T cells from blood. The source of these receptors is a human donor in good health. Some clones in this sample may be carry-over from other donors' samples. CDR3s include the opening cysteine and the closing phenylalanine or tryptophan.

CDR3 protein: CASSDGDSHSPLHF; V gene: TRBV19; J gene: TRBJ1-6
CDR3 protein: CASSAEPPGLATHEQYF; V gene: TRBV11-2; J gene: TRBJ2-7
CDR3 protein: CASSQGIYSNQPQHF; V gene: TRBV3-1; J gene: TRBJ1-5
CDR3 protein: CASSYSAGTGTLSSYNSPLHF; V gene: TRBV6-6; J gene: TRBJ1-6
CDR3 protein: CASFGGSSYNEQFF; V gene: TRBV28; J gene: TRBJ2-1
CDR3 protein: CASSQGLGALRYNEQFF; V gene: TRBV4-3; J gene: TRBJ2-1
CDR3 protein: CASSLADSYEQYF; V gene: TRBV7-6; J gene: TRBJ2-7
CDR3 protein: CSARTGTGGNQPQHF; V gene: TRBV20-1; J gene: TRBJ1-5
CDR3 protein: CSVDPGIPGLIGSDEQFF; V gene: TRBV29-1; J gene: TRBJ2-1
CDR3 protein: CASSRTSGIYNEQFF; V gene: TRBV28; J gene: TRBJ2-1
CDR3 protein: CASSLSGSPYNEQFF; V gene: TRBV28; J gene: TRBJ2-1
CDR3 protein: CASSQDRGGGQPQHF; V gene: TRBV4-3; J gene: TRBJ1-5
CDR3 protein: CASSGSGYTYNEQFF; V gene: TRBV25-1; J gene: TRBJ2-1